The 23 T cell receptor beta chains reported below all come from one sample, sequenced in a study of T cells in Graves' hyperthyroidism and ophthalmopathy. Amplification of TCR beta CDR3 regions was performed using RNA transcripts as template. First-round RT-PCR targeting the TCR CDR3 was performed with the HTBI primer set. TCRdb processed the multiplex PCR reads anew with MiXCR; each CDR3 protein has one entry. Here the sample spans 550,000 to 650,000 distinct CDR3 sequences, approximately 13% being singletons. Sequencing was done on a sample of blood. The source of these receptors is a woman younger than 45 with Graves' hyperthyroidism that later progressed to Graves' ophthalmopathy.

Ten or more counts support this clonotype. The V and J genes are TRBV14 and TRBJ2-7; D call uncertain. Per germline, CDR1 SGHDN and CDR2 FVKESK. The V end lost 4 bases, the J end lost 0 bases, and 7 bases lay between the germline ends. This CDR3 is 13 amino acids long. The CDR3 region is CASSREDSYEQYF. The CDR3, as DNA: TGTGCCAGCAGCCGTGAAGACTCCTACGAGCAGTACTTC.

At least ten counts were recorded for this clonotype. The chain uses TRBV6-5 and TRBJ1-5; D is unclear. This CDR3 comprises 14 residues. Between the trimmed V and J ends, which lost 8 bases and 0 bases, there was a span of 11 bases. CDR1 and CDR2 (germline): MNHEY, SVGAGI. CDR3 amino acids: CASARHPSNQPQHF. DNA of the CDR3: TGTGCCAGCGCCAGGCACCCTAGCAATCAGCCCCAGCATTTT.

This clonotype was recorded at least ten times. The rearrangement joins TRBV7-2 to TRBJ2-7; D may be TRBD1 or TRBD2 (5 bases each). V lost 5 bases and J 2 bases, leaving 13 bases between the germline ends. CDR3 length: 14 amino acids. Germline assignment: CDR1 SGHTA and CDR2 FQGNSA. The CDR3 protein is CASSPGLAAYEQYF. The CDR3, as DNA: TGTGCCAGCAGCCCAGGGCTAGCTGCCTACGAGCAGTACTTC.

This clonotype occurred many times. V is TRBV7-8 and J is TRBJ1-2, with D possibly matching TRBD1 (5 bases). V dropped 1 base and J dropped 7 bases, with 16 bases sitting between them. The germline gives CDR1 SGHVS, CDR2 FQNEAQ. This CDR3 is 15 amino acids long. As DNA, the CDR3 is TGTGCCAGCAGCTTAGGTGCGCGCAGGGCCTCTGGCTACACCTTC. Translation gives CASSLGARRASGYTF. The full variable domain, rest sourced from reference TRBV7-8 and TRBJ1-2, is GAGVSQSPRYKVAKRGQDVALRCDPISGHVSLFWYQQALGQGPEFLTYFQNEAQLDKSGLPSDRFFAERPEGSVSTLKIQRTQQEDSAVYLCASSLGARRASGYTFGSGTRLTVV.

This clonotype was picked up a small number of times. V and J are TRBV3-1 and TRBJ1-3; D unclear. V was cut by 0 bases and J by 2 bases, with 8 bases left in between. The CDR3 runs to 15 residues. The germline V gene has CDR1 LGHDT and CDR2 YNNKEL (reference sequence). CDR3 sequence reads: CASSQDRATGNTIYF. Here the CDR3 DNA reads TGTGCCAGCAGCCAAGATCGGGCCACTGGAAACACCATATATTTT. Using reference TRBV3-1 and TRBJ1-3 for the parts outside the CDR3, the full variable domain is DTAVSQTPKYLVTQMGNDKSIKCEQNLGHDTMYWYKQDSKKFLKIMFSYNNKELIINETVPNRFSPKSPDKAHLNLHINSLELGDSAVYFCASSQDRATGNTIYFGEGSWLTVV.

This clonotype occurred many times. The CDR3 protein is CASSWASGSDTGELFF. CDR3 DNA: TGTGCCAGCAGCTGGGCTAGCGGGTCGGACACCGGGGAGCTGTTTTTT. The V gene is TRBV11-3, the J gene TRBJ2-2; 8 bases line up with TRBD2. The V and J ends lost 4 bases and 3 bases, in that order; junction bases with no gene match: 7. CDR1 is SGHNT and CDR2 is YENEEA in the germline V gene. The CDR3 extends over 16 amino acids.

This clonotype was recorded many times. CDR3 DNA: TGTGCCACGCTCGCAGGGTCTGAAGCTTTCTTT. Translating it yields CATLAGSEAFF. V usage is TRBV10-3 and J usage is TRBJ1-1; D is perhaps TRBD1 (5 bases). Trimming left V 10 bases short and J 6 bases short, with 12 bases between. The germline gives CDR1 ENHRY, CDR2 SYGVKD. This CDR3 has 11 residues.

This clonotype was seen many times. The rearrangement uses TRBV29-1 and TRBJ1-2; D not resolved. Germline CDR1 SQVTM, CDR2 ANQGSEA. The CDR3 has 10 amino acids. With 6 bases removed from V and 6 bases from J, the gap between germline ends came to 8 bases. The CDR3 reads CSVWEDGYTF. DNA of the CDR3: TGCAGCGTGTGGGAGGATGGCTACACCTTC.

In this sample, this clonotype turned up a few times. V is TRBV6-1 and J is TRBJ1-5, with D possibly being TRBD1 (6 bases). V lost 5 bases to trimming and J lost 7 bases, with 18 bases between them. This CDR3 is built from 15 residues. The germline gives CDR1 MNHNS, CDR2 SASEGT. CDR3 protein: CASSWDGRGGQPQHF. The CDR3 DNA is TGTGCCAGCAGTTGGGACGGTCGGGGGGGCCAGCCCCAGCATTTT.

This clonotype was counted only a few times. The chain recombines TRBV5-1 with TRBJ2-1; TRBD1 matches at 8 bases. The CDR3 has 16 amino acids. The V segment lost 1 base and the J segment 7 bases; nucleotides outside the gene matches: 10. Germline-derived CDR1 and CDR2 are SGHRS and YFSETQ. The CDR3 is CASSLLPGQASNEQFF. As DNA, the CDR3 is TGCGCCAGCAGCTTGCTTCCGGGACAGGCGTCAAATGAGCAGTTCTTC.

The chain carries TRBV28 and TRBJ2-1; maybe TRBD2 (6 bases). The CDR3 runs 13 residues. Trimming stripped 8 bases from V and 6 bases from J, with 14 bases between. Per germline, CDR1 MDHEN and CDR2 SYDVKM. CDR3: CASQSGRANEQFF. The CDR3 nucleotides read TGTGCCAGCCAGAGCGGGCGGGCCAATGAGCAGTTCTTC.

The rearrangement joins TRBV24-1 to TRBJ2-2; 8 bases line up with TRBD1. The CDR3 extends over 17 amino acids. Germline V CDR1 and CDR2: KGHDR, SFDVKD. V gave up 4 bases and J gave up 4 bases; unmatched junction bases: 10. Here the CDR3 DNA reads TGTGCCACCAGTGACCCCACAGGGGGGACGGTCACCGGGGAGCTGTTTTTT. Protein: CATSDPTGGTVTGELFF.

CDR3 protein: CASSLRWGRSHEQYF. The CDR3 bases are TGCGCCAGCAGCTTGAGGTGGGGCAGGAGTCACGAGCAGTACTTC. The chain combines TRBV5-1 with TRBJ2-7, with TRBD1 as a possible D gene (5 bases). V dropped 1 base and J dropped 5 bases, with 16 bases sitting between them. The V gene's germline CDR1 is SGHRS and CDR2 YFSETQ. This CDR3 contains 15 residues.

This clonotype was counted only a few times. The chain couples TRBV24-1 to TRBJ1-4; no clear D gene. Per germline, CDR1 KGHDR and CDR2 SFDVKD. The V end was cut by 4 bases, the J end by 3 bases, with 14 bases between. The CDR3 is 16 residues long. The DNA for the CDR3 is TGTGCCACCAGTGAATGTGAGGGCGGAGCTAATGAAAAACTGTTTTTT. Its translation: CATSECEGGANEKLFF.

This clonotype was observed at least ten times. The chain uses TRBV20-1 and TRBJ1-5; possible D gene TRBD1, 6 bases. The CDR3 consists of 13 residues. Germline-derived CDR1 and CDR2 are DFQATT and SNEGSKA (reference sequence). Between the trimmed V and J ends, which lost 6 bases and 7 bases, there was a span of 16 bases. In nucleotides, the CDR3 is TGCAGTGCGACGGGGGGGCAAGGGCAGCCCCAGCATTTT. As protein: CSATGGQGQPQHF.

This clonotype was recorded a few times. This chain connects TRBV12-5 to TRBJ2-1, with TRBD2 matching over 12 bases. Germline CDR1 is LGHNT and CDR2 is FRNRAP. V gave up 0 bases and J gave up 4 bases; unmatched junction bases: 16. The CDR3 length is 21 residues. CDR3 nucleotide sequence: TGTGCTAGTGGTTTGGTACGGACTAACCTAGCGGGAGGGCCTCCATACAATGAGCAGTTCTTC. Its protein product is CASGLVRTNLAGGPPYNEQFF.

There are many counts of this clonotype. The V call is TRBV7-2, the J call TRBJ2-1; TRBD2 matches 8 bases. Per germline, CDR1 SGHTA and CDR2 FQGNSA. The CDR3 has 15 residues. V shed 2 bases, J shed 7 bases, and the junction held 7 bases outside the gene matches. CDR3 in amino acids: CASSLNGQRGNEQFF. The CDR3 region has the DNA TGTGCCAGCAGCTTAAACGGACAGCGGGGGAATGAGCAGTTCTTC.

At least ten counts were recorded for this clonotype. The genes are TRBV14 and TRBJ2-1; the match to TRBD1 covers 7 bases. The CDR3 extends over 17 amino acids. Germline CDR1 is SGHDN and CDR2 is FVKESK. V lost 1 base to trimming and J lost 3 bases; unmatched junction nucleotides: 9. The CDR3 is CASSQVGGPGHYNEQFF. The CDR3 bases are TGTGCCAGCAGCCAAGTAGGGGGCCCGGGACACTACAATGAGCAGTTCTTC.

A word on this clonotype: A clone one base away is much larger, so this may be a read error. This sequence joins TRBV14 and TRBJ2-1; 8 bases agree with TRBD2. CDR3 length equals 18 residues. Germline CDR1 is SGHDN and CDR2 is FVKESK. With 1 base clipped from V and 2 bases from J, the junction kept 10 bases outside the gene matches. The DNA for the CDR3 is TGTGCCAGCAGCCAAGCGTTTTATGGCGGGAGGACCTACAATGAGCAGTTCTTC. It is translated as CASSQAFYGGRTYNEQFF.

The V and J genes are TRBV25-1 and TRBJ2-2; 9 bases fit TRBD2. Germline loops: CDR1 MGHDK, CDR2 SYGVNS. The CDR3 is 15 amino acids. The V segment lost 2 bases and the J segment 3 bases; nucleotides outside the gene matches: 1. This CDR3 is CASSEAGGYTGELFF. CDR3 DNA: TGTGCCAGCAGTGAAGCGGGAGGGTACACCGGGGAGCTGTTTTTT.

This clonotype has just a few counts. The chain employs TRBV29-1 and TRBJ2-7; D possibly matches TRBD1 or TRBD2 (5 bases each). The CDR3 runs to 12 residues. Germline CDR1 and CDR2: SQVTM and ANQGSEA. V lost 2 bases, J lost 7 bases, and 12 bases lay in between. This chain's CDR3 is CSVERVGEEQYF. CDR3 nucleotide sequence: TGCAGCGTTGAAAGGGTGGGGGAGGAGCAGTACTTC.

As regards this clonotype: This sequence may be a read error, since a much larger clone differs from it by one base. This chain joins TRBV19 and TRBJ2-1; the D gene is possibly TRBD2 (5 bases). Germline-derived CDR1 and CDR2 are LNHDA and SQIVND (reference sequence). Trimming took 6 bases from V and 10 from J, leaving 16 bases between them. The CDR3 totals 13 residues. CDR3 DNA sequence: TGTGCCAGTAGCTCCTTCGGAGCTAGCGAGCAGTTCTTC. It encodes CASSSFGASEQFF.

The chain recombines TRBV20-1 with TRBJ1-5, with D possibly being TRBD1 (6 bases). Trimming cost V 5 bases and J 0 bases, with 11 bases left between them. The V gene's germline CDR1 is DFQATT and CDR2 SNEGSKA (reference sequence). The CDR3 loop spans 14 amino acids. The CDR3 bases are TGCAGTGCTGCCAGGGGTCCTAGCAATCAGCCCCAGCATTTT. Translating gives CSAARGPSNQPQHF.